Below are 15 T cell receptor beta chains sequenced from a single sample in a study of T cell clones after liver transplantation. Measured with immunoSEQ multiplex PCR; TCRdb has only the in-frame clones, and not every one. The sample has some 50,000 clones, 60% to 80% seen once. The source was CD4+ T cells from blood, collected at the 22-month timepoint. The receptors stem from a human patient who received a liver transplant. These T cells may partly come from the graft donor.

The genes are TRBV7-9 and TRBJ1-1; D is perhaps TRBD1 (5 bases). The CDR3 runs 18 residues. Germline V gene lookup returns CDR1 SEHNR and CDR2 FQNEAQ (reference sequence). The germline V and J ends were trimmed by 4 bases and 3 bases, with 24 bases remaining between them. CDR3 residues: CASSSTYMVGRADTEAFF. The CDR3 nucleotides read TGTGCCAGCAGCTCTACATACATGGTTGGCAGGGCTGACACTGAAGCTTTCTTT.

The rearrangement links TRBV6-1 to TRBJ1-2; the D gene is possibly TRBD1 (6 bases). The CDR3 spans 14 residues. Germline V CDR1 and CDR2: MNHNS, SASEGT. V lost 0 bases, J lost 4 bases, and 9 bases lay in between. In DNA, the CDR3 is TGTGCCAGCAGTGAAGCTGCAGGGGCCTATGGCTACACCTTC. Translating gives CASSEAAGAYGYTF.

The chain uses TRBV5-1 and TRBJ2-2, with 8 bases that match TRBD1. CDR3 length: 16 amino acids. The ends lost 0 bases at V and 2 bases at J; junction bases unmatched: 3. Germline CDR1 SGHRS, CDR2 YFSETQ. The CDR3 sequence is CASSLGGQVNTGELFF. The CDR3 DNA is TGCGCCAGCAGCTTGGGGGGACAGGTTAACACCGGGGAGCTGTTTTTT. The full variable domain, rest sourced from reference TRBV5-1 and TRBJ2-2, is KAGVTQTPRYLIKTRGQQVTLSCSPISGHRSVSWYQQTPGQGLQFLFEYFSETQRNKGNFPGRFSGRQFSNSRSEMNVSTLELGDSALYLCASSLGGQVNTGELFFGEGSRLTVL.

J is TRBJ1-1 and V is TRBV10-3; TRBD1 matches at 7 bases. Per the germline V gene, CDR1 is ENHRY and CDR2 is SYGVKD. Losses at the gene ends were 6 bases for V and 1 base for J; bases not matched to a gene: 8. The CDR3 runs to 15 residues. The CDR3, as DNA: TGTGCCATCAGCGACCCCGGGACAGCGAACACTGAAGCTTTCTTT. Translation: CAISDPGTANTEAFF.

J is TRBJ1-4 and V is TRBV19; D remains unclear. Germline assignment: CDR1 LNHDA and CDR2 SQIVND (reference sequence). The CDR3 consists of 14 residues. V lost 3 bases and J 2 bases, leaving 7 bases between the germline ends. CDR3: CASSIPGTNEKLFF. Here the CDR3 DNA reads TGTGCCAGTAGTATCCCGGGGACTAATGAAAAACTGTTTTTT.

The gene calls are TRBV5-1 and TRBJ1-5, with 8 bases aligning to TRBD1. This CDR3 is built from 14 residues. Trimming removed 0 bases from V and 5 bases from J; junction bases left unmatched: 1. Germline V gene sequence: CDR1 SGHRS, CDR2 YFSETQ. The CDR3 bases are TGCGCCAGCAGCTTGGACAGGGGGGATCAGCCCCAGCATTTT. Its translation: CASSLDRGDQPQHF.

CDR3 in amino acids: CASSLRQGLHEQYF. DNA of the CDR3: TGTGCCAGCAGCCTTCGACAGGGGCTGCACGAGCAGTACTTC. This chain uses TRBV5-4 with TRBJ2-7; 8 bases are a match to TRBD1. The CDR3 is 14 residues long. Germline lookup yields CDR1 SGHNT and CDR2 YYREEE (reference sequence). The trim removed 4 bases at V and 5 bases at J, leaving 8 bases unmatched. Full variable domain (remainder filled in from reference TRBV5-4 and TRBJ2-7): ETGVTQSPTHLIKTRGQQVTLRCSSQSGHNTVSWYQQALGQGPQFIFQYYREEENGRGNFPPRFSGLQFPNYSSELNVNALELDDSALYLCASSLRQGLHEQYFGPGTRLTVT.

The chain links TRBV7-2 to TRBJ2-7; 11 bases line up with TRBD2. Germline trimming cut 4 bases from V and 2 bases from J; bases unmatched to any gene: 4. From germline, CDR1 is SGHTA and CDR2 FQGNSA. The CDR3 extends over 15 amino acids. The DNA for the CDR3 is TGTGCCAGCAGCTCAAATAGCGGGGGGGCCTACGAGCAGTACTTC. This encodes CASSSNSGGAYEQYF.

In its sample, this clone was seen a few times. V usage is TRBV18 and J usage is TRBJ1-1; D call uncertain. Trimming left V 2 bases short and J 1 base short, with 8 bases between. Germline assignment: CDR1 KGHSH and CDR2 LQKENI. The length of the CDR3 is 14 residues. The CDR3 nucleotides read TGTGCCAGCTCACCAGGACGGGCGAACACTGAAGCTTTCTTT. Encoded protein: CASSPGRANTEAFF.

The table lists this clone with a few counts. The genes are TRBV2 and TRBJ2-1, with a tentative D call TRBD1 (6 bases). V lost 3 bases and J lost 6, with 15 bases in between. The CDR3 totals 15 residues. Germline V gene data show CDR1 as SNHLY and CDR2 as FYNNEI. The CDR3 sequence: CASSDGQGPVNEQFF. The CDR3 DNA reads TGTGCCAGCAGTGATGGGCAGGGGCCCGTCAATGAGCAGTTCTTC.

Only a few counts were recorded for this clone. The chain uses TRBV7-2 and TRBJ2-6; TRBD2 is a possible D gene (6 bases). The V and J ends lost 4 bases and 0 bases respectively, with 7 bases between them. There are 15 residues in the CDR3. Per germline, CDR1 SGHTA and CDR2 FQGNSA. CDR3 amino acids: CASSSGGSGANVLTF. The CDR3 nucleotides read TGTGCCAGCAGCTCCGGGGGCTCTGGGGCCAACGTCCTGACTTTC.

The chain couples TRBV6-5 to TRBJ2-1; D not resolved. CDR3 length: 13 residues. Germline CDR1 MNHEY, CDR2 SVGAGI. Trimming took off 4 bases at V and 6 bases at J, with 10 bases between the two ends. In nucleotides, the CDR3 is TGTGCCAGCAGTTTTGATCTAGTCAATGAGCAGTTCTTC. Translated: CASSFDLVNEQFF.

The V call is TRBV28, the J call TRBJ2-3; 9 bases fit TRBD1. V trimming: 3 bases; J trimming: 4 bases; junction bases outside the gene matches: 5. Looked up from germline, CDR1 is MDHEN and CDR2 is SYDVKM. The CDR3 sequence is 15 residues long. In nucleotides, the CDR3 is TGTGCCAGCAGTTTTCGACAGGGGGAAGCAGATACGCAGTATTTT. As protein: CASSFRQGEADTQYF.

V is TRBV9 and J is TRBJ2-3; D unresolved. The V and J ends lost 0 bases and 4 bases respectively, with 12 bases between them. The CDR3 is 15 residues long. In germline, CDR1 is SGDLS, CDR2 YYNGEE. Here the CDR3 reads CASSVDYSPADTQYF. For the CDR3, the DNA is TGTGCCAGCAGCGTAGACTATAGCCCCGCAGATACGCAGTATTTT.

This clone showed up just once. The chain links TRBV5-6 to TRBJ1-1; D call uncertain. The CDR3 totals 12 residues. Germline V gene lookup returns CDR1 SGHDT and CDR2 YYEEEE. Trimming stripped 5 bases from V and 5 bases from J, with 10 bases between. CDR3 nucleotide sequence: TGTGCCAGCAGGGGCCCTGGGACTGAAGCTTTCTTT. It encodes CASRGPGTEAFF.